What follows is one T cell receptor (beta chain) and its context. This clonotype was detected only a few times. Its antigen remains unidentified. Per-base qualities were not stored, and no clone one base away is much larger. The data are from a study of T-cell memory formation after mild COVID-19 (dated by TCRdb to the early 2020s). Describing the broader study: Most TCR sequence clusters were specific to one of the two donors. In two donors, T-cell clones that expanded and contracted after mild COVID-19 were tracked by sequencing TCRalpha and TCRbeta repertoires over time. Two young, previously healthy adult volunteers, one female and one male, were included in the cohort. The full study reports these points: Some responding clones were detected in pre-infection memory, which suggested that pre-existing cross-reactive memory T cells had joined the SARS-CoV-2 response. Contracting CD4+ clones appeared mostly in the CM and EM memory subsets, whereas CD8+ clones were enriched in EMRA. Clones contracting from day 15 to 85 had balanced CD4/CD8 phenotypes, while a second wave expanding from day 15 to 37 was biased towards CD4+. SARS-CoV-2 specificity of the second-wave clones peaking on day 37 was not confirmed. The study covered only two mild cases, and larger cohorts including severe cases with pre-infection samples were considered necessary.

Sequencing used an Illumina NovaSeq 6000. cDNA libraries for TCRalpha and TCRbeta were prepared by 5'RACE using constant-segment primers, with sample barcodes and unique molecular identifiers added. Trizol reagent was used to extract RNA from every sample. Libraries were amplified in two PCR steps, with a second sample barcode and Illumina TruSeq adapters added in the second step. Sequencing of the libraries was done on an Illumina NovaSeq, producing 2 x 150 bp paired-end reads. Processing in the source paper ran as follows. Demultiplexing of reads and collapsing into UMI-guided consensus sequences were performed with migec v1.2.7. With mixcr v2.1.11, UMI consensuses were aligned to TRA and TRB V and J templates and assembled into clonotypes. Clonotypes were classified as expanded or contracted when called significant by both edgeR and NoisET, with noise models trained on biological replicates. For edgeR calls, the thresholds were a false discovery rate-adjusted p below 0.01 and a log2 fold-change of 1. As an exploratory analysis of dynamics, PCA with hierarchical clustering was applied to max-normalized trajectories of the 1000 most abundant clonotypes. Separately sequenced CD4+ and CD8+ repertoires were used to assign a CD4 or CD8 phenotype to each responding clone. The public reads were quality trimmed at Q25 with fastp and then assembled into clones with MiXCR by TCRdb, keeping productive beta chains. Rows with one shared CDR3 protein collapse into an entry with the most common genes and DNA. None of the V and J calls come from the authors' own analysis; TCRdb made them. The sample has roughly 190,000 distinct CDR3 sequences on record, 10% of them singletons. Roughly 3.2% of the sample comes from the top ten.

Trimming takes 6 bases off V and 6 bases off J; junction bases not matched to a gene: 2. CDR1 SNHLY and CDR2 FYNNEI were looked up in the germline V gene. The CDR3 numbers 14 residues from cysteine through phenylalanine. Only the CDR3 portion is preserved as DNA: 42 bases, with reading frame beginning at the first base. PBMCs were isolated by Ficoll-Paque density gradient centrifugation. Material for sequencing was PBMCs or a T cell subset sorted from them (not recorded which). The source is a young man who had mild COVID-19 (a few samples of this study predate the infection). The sample titles of this study are shuffled in the database, so cell type and time point are left out; the donor was told from shared clones. Here the chain combines TRBV2 and TRBJ1-6; 10 bases in between match TRBD1. The bases read TGTGCCAGCAGGGGGACAGGGGCTAATTCACCCCTCCACTTT. This translates into CASRGTGANSPLHF.